A single sample gave rise to the 27 T cell receptor beta chains below, sequenced in a study of blood T cell repertoires in COVID-19 (dated by TCRdb to the early 2020s). Library prep was done by the immunoSEQ multiplex PCR assay. The table was pulled from immuneACCESS by TCRdb, which kept in-frame rearrangements only. Such tables lose some clones; where checked, under half of the loss comes from unresolved V genes, and the rest has no known cause. The sample table records about 260,000 clones; 84% of these occur just once. The ten biggest clones cover approximately 4.5% of the sample. The specimen was PBMCs or T cells enriched from blood (not recorded which). All receptors derive from a young man with acute COVID-19.

This chain joins TRBV4-1 and TRBJ2-5; no firm D call. Germline CDR1 MGHRA, CDR2 YSYEKL. The CDR3 length is 15 residues. Trimming pared 0 bases from V and 7 bases from J, leaving 15 bases between. The CDR3 DNA sequence: TGCGCCAGCAGCCAAGAAAAGGCGCGGTTCGGGACCCAGTACTTC. Its protein product is CASSQEKARFGTQYF.

In its sample, this clone was seen once. The V call is TRBV29-1, the J call TRBJ1-1, with no clear D. The CDR3 runs 13 residues. V was clipped by 5 bases and J by 6 bases, with 16 bases between them. CDR1 and CDR2 (germline): SQVTM, ANQGSEA. CDR3 sequence: CSVRGCWEAEAFF. The DNA for the CDR3 is TGCAGCGTTAGAGGTTGTTGGGAGGCTGAAGCTTTCTTT.

The chain combines TRBV4-3 with TRBJ2-1; the D is unclear. Per germline, CDR1 LGHNA and CDR2 YSLEER. The length of the CDR3 is 15 residues. V lost 0 bases to trimming and J lost 5 bases, with 11 bases between them. For the CDR3, the DNA is TGCGCCAGCAGCCAAGATGGCGGATCAGACAATGAGCAGTTCTTC. Translating gives CASSQDGGSDNEQFF.

This clone turned up a few times. The rearrangement links TRBV6-4 to TRBJ1-6, with D maybe TRBD1 (5 bases). V lost 5 bases and J lost 9, with 17 bases in between. Per the germline V gene, CDR1 is MRHNA and CDR2 is SNTAGT. The CDR3 is made up of 15 amino acids. The CDR3: CASSPRPGGSSPLHF. In nucleotides, the CDR3 is TGTGCCAGCAGTCCCAGGCCGGGGGGGAGTTCACCCCTCCACTTT.

The rearrangement links TRBV4-3 to TRBJ1-3; 7 bases map to TRBD1. Trimming at V came to 0 bases and at J to 3 bases, leaving 5 bases not matched to a gene. The CDR3 is 16 amino acids. Per germline, CDR1 LGHNA and CDR2 YSLEER. As DNA, the CDR3 is TGCGCCAGCAGCCAAGATCCTCCAGGGGGTGGAAACACCATATATTTT. This codes for CASSQDPPGGGNTIYF.

The genes are TRBV29-1 and TRBJ2-1; D possibly corresponds to TRBD2 (6 bases). CDR3 size: 12 residues. Trimming left V 7 bases short and J 4 bases short, with 11 bases between. Per the germline V gene, CDR1 is SQVTM and CDR2 is ANQGSEA. CDR3 in amino acids: CSGEALYNEQFF. Here the CDR3 DNA reads TGCAGCGGGGAGGCGTTATACAATGAGCAGTTCTTC.

V gene TRBV6-6 combines with J gene TRBJ1-4, with D maybe TRBD1 (5 bases). CDR1 and CDR2 from the germline V gene are MNHNY and SVGAGI (reference sequence). Trimming shortened V by 5 bases and J by 4 bases, and 20 bases separated the two germline ends. CDR3 length: 17 amino acids. DNA for the CDR3: TGTGCCAGCAGTCCGGGAGGGGCCCCTGGGGTTAATGAAAAACTGTTTTTT. This sequence encodes CASSPGGAPGVNEKLFF.

This chain connects TRBV5-1 to TRBJ1-1; TRBD1 is a possible D gene (6 bases). The CDR3 is 14 residues long. The germline V gene has CDR1 SGHRS and CDR2 YFSETQ. V was trimmed by 4 bases and J by 4 bases, leaving 14 bases between them. This CDR3 reads CASSQVGGTTEAFF. For the CDR3, the DNA is TGCGCCAGCAGCCAGGTAGGGGGTACCACTGAAGCTTTCTTT.

The chain joins TRBV7-9 to TRBJ1-5; D not resolved. Germline CDR1 SEHNR, CDR2 FQNEAQ (reference sequence). The CDR3 consists of 13 residues. V dropped 3 bases and J dropped 7 bases, with 10 bases sitting between them. The CDR3 nucleotides read TGTGCCAGCAGCTTCGATCGAGGGCAGCCCCAGCATTTT. Translated, it gives CASSFDRGQPQHF.

The chain is built from TRBV19 and TRBJ2-1; 9 positions agree with TRBD1. The CDR3 has 13 residues. The ends lost 11 bases at V and 3 bases at J; junction bases unmatched: 5. Germline-derived CDR1 and CDR2 are LNHDA and SQIVND (reference sequence). The chain's CDR3 is CAGGQGNYNEQFF. CDR3 DNA sequence: TGTGCCGGGGGACAGGGAAACTACAATGAGCAGTTCTTC.

V is TRBV27 and J is TRBJ1-1; maybe TRBD1 (5 bases). The germline V gene encodes CDR1 MNHEY and CDR2 SMNVEV (reference sequence). The CDR3 sequence is 14 residues long. V gave up 6 bases and J gave up 4 bases, with 15 bases separating them. This CDR3 reads CASRDQGFGTEAFF. CDR3 nucleotide sequence: TGTGCCAGCAGGGACCAGGGATTTGGCACTGAAGCTTTCTTT.

Turning to this clone: A junction boundary mismatches the germline segment, possibly from a read error. The chain employs TRBV5-1 and TRBJ2-1; 8 bases agree with TRBD2. CDR3 length equals 16 residues. Germline V gives CDR1 SGHRS, CDR2 YFSETQ. In DNA form, the CDR3 reads TGTGCCAGCAGCCCCGAGGGACTAGGGGCCTACAATGAGCAGTTCTTC. Translation gives CASSPEGLGAYNEQFF.

With respect to this clone: A much larger clone lies a single base off, so this may be a read error. This sequence joins TRBV28 and TRBJ2-1; possible D gene TRBD1, 6 bases. Germline-derived CDR1 and CDR2 are MDHEN and SYDVKM. Trimming pared 3 bases from V and 3 bases from J, leaving 6 bases between. This CDR3 is 13 amino acids long. The CDR3: CASSLDSYNEQFF. The DNA for the CDR3 is TGTGCCAGCAGTTTGGACAGCTACAATGAGCAGTTCTTC. Full variable domain (outside the CDR3, taken from reference TRBV28 and TRBJ2-1): DVKVTQSSRYLVKRTGEKVFLECVQDMDHENMFWYRQDPGLGLRLIYFSYDVKMKEKGDIPEGYSVSREKKERFSLILESASTNQTSMYLCASSLDSYNEQFFGPGTRLTVL.

The chain combines TRBV16 with TRBJ1-2; D uncertain. Germline CDR1 KGHSY, CDR2 FQNENV. The CDR3 is 13 residues long. V dropped 4 bases and J dropped 6 bases, with 12 bases sitting between them. In nucleotides, the CDR3 is TGTGCCAGCAGCCTCGACGGGGTCCATGGCTACACCTTC. Translation gives CASSLDGVHGYTF.

The chain carries TRBV7-2 and TRBJ1-2; D gene unclear. In germline, CDR1 is SGHTA, CDR2 FQGNSA. This CDR3 region has 12 residues. Trimming removed 5 bases at V and 6 bases at J, with 10 bases between. CDR3 sequence (DNA): TGTGCCAGCAGCCGCGGCGGCGATGGCTACACCTTC. Protein product: CASSRGGDGYTF.

The rearrangement uses TRBV30 and TRBJ2-3, with D possibly matching TRBD2 (5 bases). Trimming pared 3 bases from V and 2 bases from J, leaving 12 bases between. The CDR3 length is 14 residues. CDR1 is GTSNPN, CDR2 SVGIG, per germline (reference sequence). CDR3 region: CAWRGGLDTDTQYF. The CDR3 nucleotides are TGTGCCTGGAGGGGCGGGTTGGACACAGATACGCAGTATTTT. The complete variable domain, with remaining parts taken from reference TRBV30 and TRBJ2-3, reads SQTIHQWPATLVQPVGSPLSLECTVEGTSNPNLYWYRQAAGRGLQLLFYSVGIGQISSEVPQNLSASRPQDRQFILSSKKLLLSDSGFYLCAWRGGLDTDTQYFGPGTRLTVL.

The V gene is TRBV14, the J gene TRBJ1-2, with D perhaps matching TRBD1 (6 bases). This CDR3 spans 16 amino acids. Germline CDR1 reads SGHDN; CDR2 reads FVKESK. With 0 bases removed from V and 2 bases from J, the gap between germline ends came to 13 bases. CDR3 residues: CASSQELGAANYGYTF. DNA of the CDR3: TGTGCCAGCAGCCAAGAGTTGGGGGCCGCCAACTATGGCTACACCTTC.

The chain uses TRBV4-2 and TRBJ1-1; tentatively, D is TRBD1 (6 bases). Per germline, CDR1 LGHNA and CDR2 YNFKEQ. CDR3 size: 16 residues. Trimming shortened V by 0 bases and J by 0 bases, and 11 bases separated the two germline ends. The chain's CDR3 is CASSQERTAMNTEAFF. The CDR3 DNA sequence: TGTGCCAGCAGCCAAGAAAGGACAGCTATGAACACTGAAGCTTTCTTT.

This clone was seen a handful of times. The chain links TRBV24-1 to TRBJ2-1; TRBD2 aligns across 9 bases. Germline-derived CDR1 and CDR2 are KGHDR and SFDVKD. V lost 5 bases and J lost 6; bases outside the gene matches: 10. CDR3 length: 16 residues. CDR3 bases: TGTGCCACCAGTGCTCAGACTAGCGGAAGGGGCAATGAGCAGTTCTTC. This encodes CATSAQTSGRGNEQFF.

V usage is TRBV6-5 and J usage is TRBJ1-1, with D tentatively TRBD1 (5 bases). Germline V lookup: CDR1 MNHEY, CDR2 SVGAGI. Deletions cut 4 bases from V and 11 bases from J, with 17 bases between. The CDR3 extends over 13 amino acids. The CDR3 reads CASSFDAPGSAFF. The CDR3 DNA reads as TGTGCCAGCAGTTTCGACGCTCCAGGGTCGGCTTTCTTT.

A remark on this clone: At one of its ends the junction is not consistent with the germline gene, which may arise from a read error. The rearrangement uses TRBV5-1 and TRBJ2-6; TRBD1 aligns across 10 bases. Looked up from germline, CDR1 is SGHRS and CDR2 is YFSETQ. The CDR3 extends over 19 amino acids. CDR3 residues: CASSYYPGQGSSGANVLTF. CDR3 DNA sequence: TGTGCCAGCAGCTACTATCCGGGACAGGGGAGCTCTGGGGCCAACGTCCTGACTTTC.

This chain uses TRBV7-8 with TRBJ2-2, with D tentatively TRBD2 (6 bases). This CDR3 has 15 residues. CDR1 and CDR2 (germline): SGHVS, FQNEAQ. Trimming took 3 bases from V and 2 from J, leaving 10 bases between them. DNA for the CDR3: TGTGCCAGCAGCTTCGGGGGAGCTAACACCGGGGAGCTGTTTTTT. Protein product: CASSFGGANTGELFF.

As regards this clone: Germline is not matched at one junction end, which may reflect a read error. The chain links TRBV4-2 to TRBJ2-1; 11 nucleotides agree with TRBD2. CDR3 size: 15 residues. Per germline, CDR1 LGHNA and CDR2 YNFKEQ. The CDR3 DNA follows: TGTGCCAGCAGCCGCCATCCCAGTAGCGGGGGGGTCCTGCTCTTC. This sequence encodes CASSRHPSSGGVLLF.

This clone turned up a few times. V gene TRBV7-8 combines with J gene TRBJ2-6, with TRBD1 as a possible D gene (6 bases). This CDR3 spans 15 amino acids. V gave up 5 bases and J gave up 3 bases, with 11 bases separating them. The germline CDR1 and CDR2 sequences are SGHVS and FQNEAQ. CDR3 in amino acids: CASSKEGVGANVLTF. The CDR3 DNA reads as TGTGCCAGCAGCAAAGAGGGGGTTGGGGCCAACGTCCTGACTTTC.

The chain joins TRBV5-4 to TRBJ1-1, with TRBD1 identical over 9 bases. CDR1 is SGHNT, CDR2 YYREEE, per germline (reference sequence). After removal of 4 bases from V and 1 base from J, the junction contained 17 bases not matched to a gene. The CDR3 has 19 residues. CDR3 sequence: CASSGSRRRTGEGNTEAFF. The CDR3 DNA reads TGTGCCAGCAGCGGATCTAGGCGGCGGACAGGGGAGGGGAACACTGAAGCTTTCTTT.

The CDR3 sequence: CASSGSGELEQYV. CDR3 coding DNA: TGTGCCAGCAGCGGTAGTGGGGAGTTGGAGCAGTACGTC. The rearrangement uses TRBV5-5 and TRBJ2-7, with a possible D match to TRBD2 (5 bases). V was trimmed by 4 bases and J by 7 bases, leaving 15 bases between them. This CDR3 region has 13 residues. Looked up from germline, CDR1 is SGHKS and CDR2 is YYEKEE (reference sequence).

This rearrangement joins TRBV2 to TRBJ1-3, with TRBD1 matching 8 bases. Trimming removed 7 bases from V and 4 bases from J; junction bases left unmatched: 3. Germline lookup yields CDR1 SNHLY and CDR2 FYNNEI. This CDR3 region has 13 residues. The CDR3 nucleotides read TGTGCCAGCACCCAGGGGGCGGGAAACACCATATATTTT. It specifies CASTQGAGNTIYF.